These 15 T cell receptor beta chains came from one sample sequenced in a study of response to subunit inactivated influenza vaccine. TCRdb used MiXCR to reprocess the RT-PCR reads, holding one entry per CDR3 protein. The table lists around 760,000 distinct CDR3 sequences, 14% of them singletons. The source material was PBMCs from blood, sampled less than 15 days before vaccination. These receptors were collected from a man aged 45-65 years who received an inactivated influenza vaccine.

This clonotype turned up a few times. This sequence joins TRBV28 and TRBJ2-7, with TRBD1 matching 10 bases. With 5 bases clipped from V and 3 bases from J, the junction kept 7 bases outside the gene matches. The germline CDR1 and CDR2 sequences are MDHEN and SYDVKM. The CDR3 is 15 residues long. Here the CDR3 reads CASSRSDRGYYEQYF. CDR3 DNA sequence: TGTGCCAGCAGTCGTTCGGACAGGGGGTACTACGAGCAGTACTTC.

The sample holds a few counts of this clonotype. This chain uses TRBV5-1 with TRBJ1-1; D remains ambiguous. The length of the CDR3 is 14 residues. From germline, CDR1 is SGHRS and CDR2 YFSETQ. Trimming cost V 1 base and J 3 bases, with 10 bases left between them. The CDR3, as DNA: TGCGCCAGCAGCTTGATGGGTCGTGACACTGAAGCTTTCTTT. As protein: CASSLMGRDTEAFF. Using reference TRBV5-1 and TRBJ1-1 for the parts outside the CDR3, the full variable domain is KAGVTQTPRYLIKTRGQQVTLSCSPISGHRSVSWYQQTPGQGLQFLFEYFSETQRNKGNFPGRFSGRQFSNSRSEMNVSTLELGDSALYLCASSLMGRDTEAFFGQGTRLTVV.

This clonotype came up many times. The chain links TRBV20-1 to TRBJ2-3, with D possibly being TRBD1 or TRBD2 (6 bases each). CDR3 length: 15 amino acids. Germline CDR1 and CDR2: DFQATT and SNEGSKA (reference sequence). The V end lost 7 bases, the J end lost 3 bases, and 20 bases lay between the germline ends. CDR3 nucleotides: TGCAGTGTGGGGGACACCACCGGAGGGACAGATACGCAGTATTTT. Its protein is CSVGDTTGGTDTQYF.

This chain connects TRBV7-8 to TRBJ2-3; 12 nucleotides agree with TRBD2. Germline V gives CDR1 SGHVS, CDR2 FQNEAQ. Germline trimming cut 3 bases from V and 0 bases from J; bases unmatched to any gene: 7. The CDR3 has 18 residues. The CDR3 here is CASSFGLAGWSSTDTQYF. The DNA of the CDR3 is TGTGCCAGCAGCTTCGGACTAGCGGGGTGGTCTAGCACAGATACGCAGTATTTT.

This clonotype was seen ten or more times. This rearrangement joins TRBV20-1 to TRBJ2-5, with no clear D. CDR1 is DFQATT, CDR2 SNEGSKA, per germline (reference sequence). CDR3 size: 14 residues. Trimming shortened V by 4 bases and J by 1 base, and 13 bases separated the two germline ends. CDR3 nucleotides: TGCAGTGCTAAGGGATACGGTCTCCAAGAGACCCAGTACTTC. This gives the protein CSAKGYGLQETQYF.

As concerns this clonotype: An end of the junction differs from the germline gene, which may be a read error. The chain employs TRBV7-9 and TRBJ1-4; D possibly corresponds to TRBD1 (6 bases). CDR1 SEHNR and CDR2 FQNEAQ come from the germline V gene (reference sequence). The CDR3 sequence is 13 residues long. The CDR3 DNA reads TGTGCCAGCAGCTTATCAGGGGATGAAAAACTGTCTTTT. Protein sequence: CASSLSGDEKLSF.

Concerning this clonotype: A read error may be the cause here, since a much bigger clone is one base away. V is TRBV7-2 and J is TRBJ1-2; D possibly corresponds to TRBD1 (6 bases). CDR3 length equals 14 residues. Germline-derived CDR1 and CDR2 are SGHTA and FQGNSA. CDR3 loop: CDSSLSHRENGYTF. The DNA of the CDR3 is TGTGACAGCAGCTTATCGCACAGGGAAAATGGCTACACCTTC.

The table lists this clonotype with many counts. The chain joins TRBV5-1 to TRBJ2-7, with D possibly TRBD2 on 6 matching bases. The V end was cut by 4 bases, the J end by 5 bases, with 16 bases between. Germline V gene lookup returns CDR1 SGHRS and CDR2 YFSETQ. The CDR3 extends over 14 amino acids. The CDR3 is CASSRSGSTDEQYF. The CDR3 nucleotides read TGCGCCAGCAGCCGCTCCGGGAGTACCGACGAGCAGTACTTC.

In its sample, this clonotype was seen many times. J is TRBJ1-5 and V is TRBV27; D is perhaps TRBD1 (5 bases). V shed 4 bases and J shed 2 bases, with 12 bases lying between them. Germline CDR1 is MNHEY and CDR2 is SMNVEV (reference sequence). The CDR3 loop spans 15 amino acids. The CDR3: CASSYAGLGNQPQHF. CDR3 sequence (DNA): TGTGCCAGCAGTTATGCGGGGCTGGGCAATCAGCCCCAGCATTTT.

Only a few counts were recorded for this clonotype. The CDR3 reads CSVEGRGVQDEQYF. CDR3 nucleotides: TGCAGCGTTGAAGGCCGGGGTGTCCAGGACGAGCAGTACTTC. The V call is TRBV29-1, the J call TRBJ2-7; tentative D call: TRBD2 (5 bases). Germline CDR1 and CDR2: SQVTM and ANQGSEA. This CDR3 has 14 residues. V gave up 1 base and J gave up 5 bases, with 15 bases separating them.

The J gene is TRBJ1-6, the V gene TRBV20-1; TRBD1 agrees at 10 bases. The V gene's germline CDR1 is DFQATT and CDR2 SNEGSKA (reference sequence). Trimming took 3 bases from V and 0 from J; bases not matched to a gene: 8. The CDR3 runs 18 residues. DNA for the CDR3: TGCAGTGCTAGCAGAGATGGACAGGGGGTCTCCTATAATTCACCCCTCCACTTT. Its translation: CSASRDGQGVSYNSPLHF.

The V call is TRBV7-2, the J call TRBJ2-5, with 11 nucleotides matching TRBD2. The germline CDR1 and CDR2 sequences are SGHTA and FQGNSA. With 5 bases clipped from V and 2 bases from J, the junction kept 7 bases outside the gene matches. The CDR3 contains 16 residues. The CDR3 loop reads CASSILAGGRQETQYF. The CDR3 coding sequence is TGTGCCAGCAGCATCTTAGCGGGGGGGCGGCAAGAGACCCAGTACTTC.

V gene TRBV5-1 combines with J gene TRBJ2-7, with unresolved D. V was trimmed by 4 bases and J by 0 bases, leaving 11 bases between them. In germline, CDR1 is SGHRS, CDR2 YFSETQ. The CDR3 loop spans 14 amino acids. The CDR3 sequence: CASSLIESSYEQYF. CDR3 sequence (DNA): TGCGCCAGCAGCCTAATCGAAAGCTCCTACGAGCAGTACTTC.

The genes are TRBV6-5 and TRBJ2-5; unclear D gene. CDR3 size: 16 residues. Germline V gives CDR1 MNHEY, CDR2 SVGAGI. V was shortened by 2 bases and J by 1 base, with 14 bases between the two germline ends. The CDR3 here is CASSYGSSSGQETQYF. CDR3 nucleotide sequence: TGTGCCAGCAGTTACGGGTCTTCATCAGGCCAAGAGACCCAGTACTTC.

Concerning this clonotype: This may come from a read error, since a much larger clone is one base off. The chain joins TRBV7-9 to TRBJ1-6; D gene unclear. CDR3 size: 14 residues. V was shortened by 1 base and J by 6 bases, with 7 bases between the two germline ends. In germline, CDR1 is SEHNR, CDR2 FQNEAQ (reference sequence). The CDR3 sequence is CASSLDMSNSPLHF. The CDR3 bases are TGTGCCAGCAGCTTAGACATGTCTAATTCACCCCTCCACTTT. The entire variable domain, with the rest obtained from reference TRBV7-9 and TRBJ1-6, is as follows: DTGVSQNPRHKITKRGQNVTFRCDPISEHNRLYWYRQTLGQGPEFLTYFQNEAQLEKSRLLSDRFSAERPKGSFSTLEIQRTEQGDSAMYLCASSLDMSNSPLHFGNGTRLTVT.